The 17 T cell receptor beta chains listed next were all sequenced from one sample in a study of T cell clonotyping in hematopoietic cell transplantation. Some clones are missing from TCRdb's copy, which holds only in-frame ones; the method was immunoSEQ multiplex PCR. The sample records 4,000 to 5,000 clones, about two thirds being singletons. The sequences come from PBMCs, collected 100 days after allogeneic stem cell transplant. The receptor set was obtained from a male patient aged 60 to 75 who had an allogeneic stem cell transplant, so the T cells may come from the graft donor. Some clones in this sample may be carry-over from other donors' samples.

The chain is built from TRBV10-3 and TRBJ1-5; 7 bases align to TRBD1. The V segment lost 0 bases and the J segment 3 bases; nucleotides outside the gene matches: 2. The CDR3 runs 15 residues. Looked up from germline, CDR1 is ENHRY and CDR2 is SYGVKD. The CDR3 spells CAISESGGNNQPQHF. The CDR3 nucleotides are TGTGCCATCAGTGAGTCAGGGGGCAACAATCAGCCCCAGCATTTT.

The rearrangement uses TRBV29-1 and TRBJ2-7; D may match TRBD1 or TRBD2 (7 bases each). CDR1 and CDR2 from the germline V gene are SQVTM and ANQGSEA. Between the trimmed V and J ends, which lost 4 bases and 0 bases, there was a span of 16 bases. The CDR3 length is 15 residues. The CDR3 nucleotides read TGCAGCGTTGTAATCAGCGGGACAGTCTCCTACGAGCAGTACTTC. Protein sequence: CSVVISGTVSYEQYF.

This clone has a single count. The rearrangement joins TRBV14 to TRBJ1-2, with TRBD1 identical over 9 bases. This CDR3 is 15 amino acids long. The V and J ends lost 3 bases and 4 bases, in that order; junction bases with no gene match: 6. Germline V gene sequence: CDR1 SGHDN, CDR2 FVKESK. The CDR3 is CASSHLQGAGYGYTF. The DNA of the CDR3 is TGTGCCAGCAGCCATTTACAGGGGGCGGGCTATGGCTACACCTTC.

CDR3 sequence: CASSVYSEFKTYGYTF. As DNA, the CDR3 is TGTGCCAGCAGCGTATACTCTGAATTCAAGACCTATGGCTACACCTTC. The chain recombines TRBV7-6 with TRBJ1-2; D gene unclear. The CDR3 contains 16 residues. V lost 5 bases to trimming and J lost 4 bases, with 20 bases between them. CDR1 and CDR2 (germline): SGHVS, FNYEAQ.

This clone was seen just once. The rearrangement joins TRBV20-1 to TRBJ1-2; TRBD1 aligns across 7 bases. CDR1 and CDR2 from the germline V gene are DFQATT and SNEGSKA (reference sequence). The CDR3 runs to 11 residues. Trimming removed 7 bases from V and 4 bases from J; junction bases left unmatched: 3. As DNA, the CDR3 is TGCAGTGGGACAGGAGGCTATGGCTACACCTTC. Protein sequence: CSGTGGYGYTF.

This clone was counted between two and nine times. This chain joins TRBV13 and TRBJ1-1; D uncertain. The CDR3 consists of 14 residues. CDR1 and CDR2 (germline): PRHDT, FYEKMQ (reference sequence). Trimming shortened V by 2 bases and J by 2 bases, and 9 bases separated the two germline ends. The CDR3 here is CASSLPSLNTEAFF. The CDR3 DNA sequence: TGTGCCAGCAGCTTACCTTCTCTCAACACTGAAGCTTTCTTT.

This chain links TRBV5-8 with TRBJ1-6; 7 nucleotides match TRBD1. The ends lost 4 bases at V and 7 bases at J; junction bases unmatched: 8. CDR3 length equals 15 residues. Germline V gene sequence: CDR1 SGHTS, CDR2 YDEGEE. This CDR3 is CASSRGDSLNSPLHF. DNA for the CDR3: TGTGCCAGCAGCCGAGGGGACAGCTTAAATTCACCCCTCCACTTT.

The chain is built from TRBV28 and TRBJ1-2; no firm D call. This CDR3 is built from 12 residues. Germline V lookup: CDR1 MDHEN, CDR2 SYDVKM. Trimming pared 5 bases from V and 2 bases from J, leaving 6 bases between. The chain's CDR3 is CASSPGNYGYTF. The CDR3 nucleotides read TGTGCCAGCAGTCCAGGAAACTATGGCTACACCTTC.

This chain connects TRBV6-6 to TRBJ2-7, with D possibly being TRBD2 (5 bases). The CDR3 has 14 residues. V was clipped by 8 bases and J by 5 bases, with 19 bases between them. Germline V gene lookup returns CDR1 MNHNY and CDR2 SVGAGI (reference sequence). The CDR3, as DNA: TGTGCCAGCGGCGGGCCAGCTACAGTCGACGAGCAGTACTTC. This translates into CASGGPATVDEQYF.

The V gene is TRBV10-1, the J gene TRBJ2-7, with D possibly being TRBD2 (6 bases). Germline V lookup: CDR1 WNHNN, CDR2 SYGVQD (reference sequence). The V gene lost 8 bases and the J gene lost 7 bases, with 21 bases spanning the gap. CDR3 length: 14 amino acids. The CDR3: CASLTRRGIWEQYF. CDR3 DNA sequence: TGCGCCAGCCTGACACGCCGGGGGATATGGGAGCAGTACTTC.

This clone has only a few counts. V and J are TRBV19 and TRBJ2-7; no firm D call. The V gene's germline CDR1 is LNHDA and CDR2 SQIVND (reference sequence). Trimming cost V 1 base and J 6 bases, with 10 bases left between them. The length of the CDR3 is 13 residues. The CDR3: CASSIVPTGEQYF. The CDR3 bases are TGTGCCAGTAGTATAGTCCCTACTGGCGAGCAGTACTTC.

The chain uses TRBV29-1 and TRBJ1-5; no definite D call. CDR1 and CDR2 from the germline V gene are SQVTM and ANQGSEA. The V end lost 6 bases, the J end lost 0 bases, and 9 bases lay between the germline ends. The CDR3 has 13 residues. CDR3 bases: TGCAGCGTGGCCCTCGATAGCAATCAGCCCCAGCATTTT. Amino acids: CSVALDSNQPQHF. The full variable domain, with the rest looked up from reference TRBV29-1 and TRBJ1-5, is SAVISQKPSRDICQRGTSLTIQCQVDSQVTMMFWYRQQPGQSLTLIATANQGSEATYESGFVIDKFPISRPNLTFSTLTVSNMSPEDSSIYLCSVALDSNQPQHFGDGTRLSIL.

The V gene is TRBV29-1, the J gene TRBJ2-1; 10 nucleotides match TRBD1. The CDR3 length is 11 residues. The trim removed 6 bases at V and 7 bases at J, leaving 0 bases unmatched. CDR1 and CDR2 (germline): SQVTM, ANQGSEA. Here the CDR3 DNA reads TGCAGCGTGGACAGGGGGAATGAGCAGTTCTTC. Its protein is CSVDRGNEQFF.

The rearrangement links TRBV9 to TRBJ2-7; D perhaps matches TRBD2 (5 bases). Germline CDR1 is SGDLS and CDR2 is YYNGEE. This CDR3 spans 15 amino acids. V lost 3 bases to trimming and J lost 5 bases, with 18 bases between them. The CDR3 DNA is TGTGCCAGCAGCGCGAGTTTTGTGAGAGCGGACGAGCAGTACTTC. This gives the protein CASSASFVRADEQYF.

The genes are TRBV7-2 and TRBJ1-1; D call uncertain. V shed 4 bases and J shed 5 bases, with 11 bases lying between them. The germline CDR1 and CDR2 sequences are SGHTA and FQGNSA. The CDR3 covers 13 residues. This CDR3 is CASSSIGETEAFF. CDR3 in DNA: TGTGCCAGCAGCTCAATTGGAGAGACTGAAGCTTTCTTT.

The chain couples TRBV19 to TRBJ2-3; TRBD1 aligns across 7 bases. Unmatched junction bases numbered 6, after V lost 5 bases and J lost 4 bases. CDR1 and CDR2 (germline): LNHDA, SQIVND (reference sequence). The CDR3 extends over 14 amino acids. This chain's CDR3 is CASSATGFADTQYF. The CDR3 DNA follows: TGTGCCAGTAGTGCGACAGGGTTCGCAGATACGCAGTATTTT.

The CDR3, as DNA: TGCAGCGTTTCTCAGGGGAGGGGTGAGCAGTTCTTC. It is translated as CSVSQGRGEQFF. The chain has TRBV29-1 and TRBJ2-1; D is possibly TRBD2 (7 bases). The CDR3 is made up of 12 amino acids. V was shortened by 5 bases and J by 9 bases, with 14 bases between the two germline ends. Germline V gene sequence: CDR1 SQVTM, CDR2 ANQGSEA.